This TCR beta chain was sequenced in a study of cytomegalovirus exposure and HLA in healthy donors. The overall study: In a later analysis, it was reported that the 110 or so validation repertoires had been produced on the same platform as the 550 to 700 repertoires belonging to the first cohort.

Sequencing used immunoSEQ multiplex PCR; TCRdb keeps in-frame clones, though not all of them. Among roughly 330,000 clones, about nine tenths were seen once, and the ten largest hold more than 0.9%. Study-level points and caveats: Cytomegalovirus-associated TCR beta chains were listed, numbering 150 to 200. The tendency of first-cohort TCR clusters to co-occur in the 120 validation repertoires was the finding of a later analysis. Reported performance of the classifier showed diagnosis of cytomegalovirus status with high specificity and sensitivity.

Germline-derived CDR1 and CDR2 are SGDLS and YYNGEE. The V end lost 0 bases, the J end lost 6 bases, and 13 bases lay between the germline ends. This CDR3 contains 14 residues. This clone showed up just a few times. Its antigen is not known. The material sequenced was PBMCs. The receptor's source is a woman in her twenties or thirties in good health and CMV-seropositive. This chain connects TRBV9 to TRBJ2-7, with D uncertain. CDR3 DNA sequence: TGTGCCAGCAGCGTAGGAACCCTTTTGGGCGAGCAGTACTTC. Residues: CASSVGTLLGEQYF.